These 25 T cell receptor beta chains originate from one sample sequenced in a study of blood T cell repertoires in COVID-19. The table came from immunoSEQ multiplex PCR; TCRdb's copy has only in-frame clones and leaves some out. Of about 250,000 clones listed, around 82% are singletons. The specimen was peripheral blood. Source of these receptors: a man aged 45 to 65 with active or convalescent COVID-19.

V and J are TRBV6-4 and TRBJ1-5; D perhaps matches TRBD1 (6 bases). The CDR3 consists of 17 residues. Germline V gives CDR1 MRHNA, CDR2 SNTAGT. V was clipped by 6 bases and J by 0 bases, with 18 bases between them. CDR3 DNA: TGTGCCAGCAGGACCCACAGGGTTCCCTATAGCAATCAGCCCCAGCATTTT. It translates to CASRTHRVPYSNQPQHF.

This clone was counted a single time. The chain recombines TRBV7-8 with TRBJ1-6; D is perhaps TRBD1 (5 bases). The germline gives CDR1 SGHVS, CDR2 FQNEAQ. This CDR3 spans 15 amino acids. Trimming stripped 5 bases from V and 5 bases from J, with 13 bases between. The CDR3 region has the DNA TGTGCCAGCAGCCCACGGACACGGAATAATTCACCCCTCCACTTT. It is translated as CASSPRTRNNSPLHF.

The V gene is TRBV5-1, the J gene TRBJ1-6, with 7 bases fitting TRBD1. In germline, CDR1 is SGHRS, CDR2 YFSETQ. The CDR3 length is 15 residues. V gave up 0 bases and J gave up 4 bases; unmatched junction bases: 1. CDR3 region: CASSLGTGYNSPLHF. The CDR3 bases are TGCGCCAGCAGCTTGGGGACAGGTTATAATTCACCCCTCCACTTT.

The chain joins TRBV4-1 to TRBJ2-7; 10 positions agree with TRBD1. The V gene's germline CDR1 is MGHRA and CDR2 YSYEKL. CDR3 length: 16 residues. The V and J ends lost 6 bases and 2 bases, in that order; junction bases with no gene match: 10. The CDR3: CASSLSPGQGTYEQYF. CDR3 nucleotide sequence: TGCGCCAGCAGTCTTTCTCCGGGACAGGGGACCTACGAGCAGTACTTC.

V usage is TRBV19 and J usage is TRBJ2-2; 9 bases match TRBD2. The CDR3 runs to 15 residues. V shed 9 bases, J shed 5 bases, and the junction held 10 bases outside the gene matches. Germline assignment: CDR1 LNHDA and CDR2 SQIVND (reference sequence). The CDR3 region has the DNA TGTGCCAGCGCACTTAGCGGGGGTTGGACCGGGGAGCTGTTTTTT. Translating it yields CASALSGGWTGELFF.

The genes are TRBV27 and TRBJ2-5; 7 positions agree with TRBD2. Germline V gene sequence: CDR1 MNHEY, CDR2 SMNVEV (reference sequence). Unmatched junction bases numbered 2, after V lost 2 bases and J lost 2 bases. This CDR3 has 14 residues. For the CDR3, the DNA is TGTGCCAGCAGTTTAGACGGGGGGCAAGAGACCCAGTACTTC. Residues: CASSLDGGQETQYF.

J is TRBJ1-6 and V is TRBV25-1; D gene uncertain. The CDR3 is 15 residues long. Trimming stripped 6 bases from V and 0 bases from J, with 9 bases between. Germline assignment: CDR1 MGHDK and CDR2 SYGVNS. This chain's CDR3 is CASRLGSSYNSPLHF. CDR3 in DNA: TGTGCCAGCAGGTTGGGCAGCTCCTATAATTCACCCCTCCACTTT.

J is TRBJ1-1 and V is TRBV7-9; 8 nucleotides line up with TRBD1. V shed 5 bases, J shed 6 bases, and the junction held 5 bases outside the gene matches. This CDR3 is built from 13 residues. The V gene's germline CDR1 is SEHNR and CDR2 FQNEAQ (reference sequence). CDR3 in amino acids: CASSIRDRPEAFF. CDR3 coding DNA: TGTGCCAGCAGCATCCGGGACAGGCCTGAAGCTTTCTTT.

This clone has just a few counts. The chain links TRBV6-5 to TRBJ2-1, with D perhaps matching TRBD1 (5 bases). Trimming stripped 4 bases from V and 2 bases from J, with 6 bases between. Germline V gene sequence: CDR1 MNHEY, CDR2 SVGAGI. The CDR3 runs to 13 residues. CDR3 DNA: TGTGCCAGCAGTTGGACACCCTACAATGAGCAGTTCTTC. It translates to CASSWTPYNEQFF.

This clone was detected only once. In nucleotides, the CDR3 is TGTGCCAGCAGCTTCAGGACAGGGCGGGATGAGCAGTTCTTC. Translating it yields CASSFRTGRDEQFF. This chain uses TRBV7-9 with TRBJ2-1; 8 positions match TRBD1. With 3 bases clipped from V and 8 bases from J, the junction kept 6 bases outside the gene matches. The germline gives CDR1 SEHNR, CDR2 FQNEAQ (reference sequence). The CDR3 loop spans 14 amino acids.

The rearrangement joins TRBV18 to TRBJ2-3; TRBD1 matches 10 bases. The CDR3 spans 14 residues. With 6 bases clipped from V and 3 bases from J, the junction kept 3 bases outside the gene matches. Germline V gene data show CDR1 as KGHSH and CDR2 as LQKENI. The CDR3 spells CASSQGQGTDTQYF. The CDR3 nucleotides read TGTGCCAGCTCCCAGGGACAGGGGACAGATACGCAGTATTTT.

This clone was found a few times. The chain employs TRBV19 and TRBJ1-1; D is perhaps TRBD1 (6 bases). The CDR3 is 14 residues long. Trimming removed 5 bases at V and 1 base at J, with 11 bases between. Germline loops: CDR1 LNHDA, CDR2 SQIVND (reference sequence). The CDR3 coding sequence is TGTGCCAGTAGTCCACAGGGAGAGAACACTGAAGCTTTCTTT. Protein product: CASSPQGENTEAFF.

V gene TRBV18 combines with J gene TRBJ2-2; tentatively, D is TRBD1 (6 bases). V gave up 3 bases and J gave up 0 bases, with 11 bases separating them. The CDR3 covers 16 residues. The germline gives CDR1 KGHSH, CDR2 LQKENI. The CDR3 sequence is CASSPFGTPNTGELFF. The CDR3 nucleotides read TGTGCCAGCTCACCGTTTGGGACACCGAACACCGGGGAGCTGTTTTTT.

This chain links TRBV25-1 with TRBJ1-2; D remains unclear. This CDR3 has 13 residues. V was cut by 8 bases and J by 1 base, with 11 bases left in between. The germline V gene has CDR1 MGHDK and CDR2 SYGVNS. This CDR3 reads CASVSPVNYGYTF. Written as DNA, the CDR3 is TGTGCCAGCGTATCCCCAGTTAACTATGGCTACACCTTC.

The CDR3 DNA follows: TGTGCCAGCAGACGAGCGGGGGGTGTCTACAATGAGCAGTTCTTC. This gives the protein CASRRAGGVYNEQFF. The chain recombines TRBV28 with TRBJ2-1; 9 nucleotides match TRBD2. CDR3 length equals 15 residues. Germline CDR1 is MDHEN and CDR2 is SYDVKM. The V and J ends lost 6 bases and 3 bases, in that order; junction bases with no gene match: 6.

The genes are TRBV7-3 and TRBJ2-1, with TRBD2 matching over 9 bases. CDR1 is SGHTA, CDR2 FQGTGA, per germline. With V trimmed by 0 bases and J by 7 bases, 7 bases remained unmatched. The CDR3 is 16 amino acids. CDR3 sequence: CASSLTRLAGRNEQFF. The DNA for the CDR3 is TGTGCCAGCAGCTTAACGCGGCTAGCGGGGAGGAATGAGCAGTTCTTC. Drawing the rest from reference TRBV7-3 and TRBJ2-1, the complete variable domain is GAGVSQTPSNKVTEKGKYVELRCDPISGHTALYWYRQSLGQGPEFLIYFQGTGAADDSGLPNDRFFAVRPEGSVSTLKIQRTERGDSAVYLCASSLTRLAGRNEQFFGPGTRLTVL.

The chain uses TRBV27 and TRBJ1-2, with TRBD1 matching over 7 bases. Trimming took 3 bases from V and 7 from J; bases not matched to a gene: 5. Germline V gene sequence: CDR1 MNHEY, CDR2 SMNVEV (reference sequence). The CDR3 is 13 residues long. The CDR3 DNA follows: TGTGCCAGCAGTTTGACAGGGTTAGGTGGCTACACCTTC. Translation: CASSLTGLGGYTF.

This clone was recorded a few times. The CDR3 bases are TGTGCCAGCAGTTACGCGAGATACGAGCAGTACTTC. This gives the protein CASSYARYEQYF. The chain links TRBV6-2 or TRBV6-3 to TRBJ2-7; D gene ambiguous. V lost 2 bases, J lost 4 bases, and 6 bases lay in between. The length of the CDR3 is 12 residues. Per germline, CDR1 MNHEY and CDR2 SVGEGT.

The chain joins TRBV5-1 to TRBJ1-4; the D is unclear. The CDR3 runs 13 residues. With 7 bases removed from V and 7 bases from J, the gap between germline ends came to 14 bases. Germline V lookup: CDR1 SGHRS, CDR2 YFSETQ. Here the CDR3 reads CASSRQEGEKLFF. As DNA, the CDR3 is TGCGCCAGCTCCCGGCAGGAGGGTGAAAAACTGTTTTTT.

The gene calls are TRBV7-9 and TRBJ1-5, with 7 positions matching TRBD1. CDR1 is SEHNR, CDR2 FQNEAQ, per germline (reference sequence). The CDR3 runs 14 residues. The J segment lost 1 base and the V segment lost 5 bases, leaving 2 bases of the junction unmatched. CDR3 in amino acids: CASSTDRSNQPQHF. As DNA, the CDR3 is TGTGCCAGCAGCACGGACAGGAGCAATCAGCCCCAGCATTTT.

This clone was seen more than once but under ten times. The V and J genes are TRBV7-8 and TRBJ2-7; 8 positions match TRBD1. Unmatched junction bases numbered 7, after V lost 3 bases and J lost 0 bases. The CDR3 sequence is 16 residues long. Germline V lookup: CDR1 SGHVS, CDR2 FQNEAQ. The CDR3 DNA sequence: TGTGCCAGCAGCTTGCCCCCGGGACAGGCCTCCTACGAGCAGTACTTC. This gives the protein CASSLPPGQASYEQYF.

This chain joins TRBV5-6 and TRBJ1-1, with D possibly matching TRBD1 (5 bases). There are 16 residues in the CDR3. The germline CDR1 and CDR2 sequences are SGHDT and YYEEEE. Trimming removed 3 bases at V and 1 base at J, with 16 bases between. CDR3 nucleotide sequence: TGTGCCAGCAGCTCGTTTACGAGGACACAGAACACTGAAGCTTTCTTT. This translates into CASSSFTRTQNTEAFF.

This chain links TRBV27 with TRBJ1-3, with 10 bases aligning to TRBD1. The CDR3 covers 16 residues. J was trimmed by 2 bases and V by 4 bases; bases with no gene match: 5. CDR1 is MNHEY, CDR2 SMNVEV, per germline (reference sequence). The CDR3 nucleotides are TGTGCCAGCAGTTCGTTGGGACAGGGGACTGGAAACACCATATATTTT. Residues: CASSSLGQGTGNTIYF.

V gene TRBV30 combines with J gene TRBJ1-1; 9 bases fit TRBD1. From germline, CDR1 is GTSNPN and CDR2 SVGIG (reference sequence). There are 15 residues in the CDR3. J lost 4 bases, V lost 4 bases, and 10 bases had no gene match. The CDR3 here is CAWNVPGTGSTEAFF. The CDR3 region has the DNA TGTGCCTGGAACGTTCCCGGGACAGGGTCCACTGAAGCTTTCTTT.

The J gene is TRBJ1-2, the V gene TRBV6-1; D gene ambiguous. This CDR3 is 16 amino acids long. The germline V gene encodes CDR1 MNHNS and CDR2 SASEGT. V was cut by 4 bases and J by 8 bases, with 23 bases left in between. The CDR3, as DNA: TGTGCCAGCAGTGGATTCCGGGCAGGAGTTACGGGAGGCTACACCTTC. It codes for CASSGFRAGVTGGYTF.